The entry below gives a single T cell receptor (beta chain) sequence along with its context. When the RNA was reverse transcribed, random hexamers were used with an input of about 0.45 to 1 ug. Amplification of TCR beta CDR3 was carried out by immunoSEQ multiplex PCR, which covered 54 Vbeta and 13 Jbeta segments. TCRdb re-called the immunoSEQ multiplex PCR reads with MiXCR, one entry per CDR3 protein. The data contain 90,000 to 110,000 distinct CDR3 sequences, roughly 97% of them singletons. The data are from a study of CD8 T cells in Susac syndrome. TCR beta was sequenced from blood CD8+ and CD4+ T cells. Controls were drawn from healthy donors and were matched for age and sex. Negative isolation was applied to CD8+ and CD4+ T cells, and FACS enrichment was applied to TEMRA cells. Germline V gives CDR1 MNHEY, CDR2 SVGAGI. The V end was cut by 8 bases, the J end by 5 bases, with 16 bases between. There are 14 residues in the CDR3.

This chain links TRBV6-5 with TRBJ2-1, with D hard to call. The clonotype originates from a human donor in good health. Sequenced: CD4+ T cells from PBMCs. The CDR3 DNA follows: TGTGCCAGCTACTCCGGCGGCGTTCACAATGAGCAGTTCTTC. Its protein product is CASYSGGVHNEQFF.